These T cell receptor beta chains were read from a single sample in a study of Ad26.COV2.S vaccination and SARS-CoV-2 variants. Sequencing was performed with immunoSEQ multiplex PCR; in TCRdb, only in-frame clones are kept and a portion is missing. The repertoire holds about 350,000 clones, with 92% as singletons. Sequencing used peripheral blood, obtained after recovery from COVID-19. Receptors originate from a human donor who had recovered from COVID-19. Both conserved end residues are part of each CDR3. The order of the fields is D gene, J gene, V gene, CDR3 protein. A D gene is named only where the DNA matches it firmly.

d_call: .; j_call: TRBJ1-1; v_call: TRBV7-9; cdr3_aa: CASRTANTEAFF
d_call: TRBD1; j_call: TRBJ2-1; v_call: TRBV5-4; cdr3_aa: CASSLARGLNEQFF
d_call: TRBD2; j_call: TRBJ2-3; v_call: TRBV9; cdr3_aa: CASSDLAGGYTDTQYF
d_call: .; j_call: TRBJ2-7; v_call: TRBV7-9; cdr3_aa: CASSLIRSEQYF
d_call: .; j_call: TRBJ1-3; v_call: TRBV5-6; cdr3_aa: CASSSPPQLGNTIYF
d_call: .; j_call: TRBJ2-7; v_call: TRBV18; cdr3_aa: CASSPESWEQYF
d_call: TRBD2; j_call: TRBJ2-5; v_call: TRBV19; cdr3_aa: CASSTGFKIAGGRETQYF
d_call: .; j_call: TRBJ1-1; v_call: TRBV19; cdr3_aa: CASSFAQEAFF
d_call: TRBD1; j_call: TRBJ1-1; v_call: TRBV7-2; cdr3_aa: CASSPRGPTEAFF
d_call: TRBD1; j_call: TRBJ1-1; v_call: TRBV19; cdr3_aa: CASSIVRTGNTEAFF
d_call: .; j_call: TRBJ2-5; v_call: TRBV7-8; cdr3_aa: CASSLDGYYQETQYF
d_call: .; j_call: TRBJ1-3; v_call: TRBV2; cdr3_aa: CASSEGGRGAGNTIYF
d_call: .; j_call: TRBJ1-4; v_call: TRBV11-2; cdr3_aa: CASSSATPLWDEKLFF
d_call: .; j_call: TRBJ2-7; v_call: TRBV6-4; cdr3_aa: CASSVSGSSSYEQYF
d_call: TRBD1; j_call: TRBJ1-4; v_call: TRBV2; cdr3_aa: CASSAHRGGEKLFF
d_call: TRBD1; j_call: TRBJ2-7; v_call: TRBV7-8; cdr3_aa: CASSPRPGQITYEQYF
d_call: .; j_call: TRBJ1-1; v_call: TRBV6-5; cdr3_aa: CASSYPTGEAFF
d_call: .; j_call: TRBJ2-7; v_call: TRBV6-5; cdr3_aa: CASSYNKGYYEQYF
d_call: TRBD1; j_call: TRBJ2-3; v_call: TRBV25-1; cdr3_aa: CASSGRQGAGTDTQYF
d_call: .; j_call: TRBJ2-2; v_call: TRBV9; cdr3_aa: CASSVGRSGPNTGELFF
d_call: TRBD2; j_call: TRBJ2-5; v_call: TRBV7-2; cdr3_aa: CASSLEASGGAWETQYF
d_call: TRBD1; j_call: TRBJ1-1; v_call: TRBV27; cdr3_aa: CASSRRQGFAEAFF
d_call: .; j_call: TRBJ2-1; v_call: TRBV9; cdr3_aa: CASSVRPMVDEQFF
d_call: TRBD1; j_call: TRBJ1-5; v_call: TRBV6-1; cdr3_aa: CASSEVQGPPQHF
d_call: .; j_call: TRBJ1-4; v_call: TRBV19; cdr3_aa: CASSYDRFATNEKLFF
d_call: .; j_call: TRBJ1-1; v_call: TRBV28; cdr3_aa: CASSLGSKAFF
d_call: .; j_call: TRBJ1-5; v_call: TRBV28; cdr3_aa: CASRMGGEGHQPQHF
d_call: TRBD1; j_call: TRBJ2-7; v_call: TRBV2; cdr3_aa: CASRYRGYEQYF
d_call: .; j_call: TRBJ2-5; v_call: TRBV6-2/TRBV6-3; cdr3_aa: CASSGMAAGSQYF
d_call: .; j_call: TRBJ1-5; v_call: TRBV7-9; cdr3_aa: CASSPGQSAQHF
d_call: TRBD1; j_call: TRBJ2-4; v_call: TRBV4-1; cdr3_aa: CASSQPGQADWNIQYF
d_call: TRBD1; j_call: TRBJ1-2; v_call: TRBV9; cdr3_aa: CASSLARTGVNGYTF
d_call: .; j_call: TRBJ2-3; v_call: TRBV12-3/TRBV12-4; cdr3_aa: CASSLRMTDTQYF
d_call: .; j_call: TRBJ2-4; v_call: TRBV5-1; cdr3_aa: CASSPDRGGNIQYF
d_call: TRBD2; j_call: TRBJ2-3; v_call: TRBV6-2/TRBV6-3; cdr3_aa: CASSYGGLADTDTQYF
d_call: .; j_call: TRBJ2-7; v_call: TRBV6-5; cdr3_aa: CASKVQGYEQYF
d_call: .; j_call: TRBJ1-2; v_call: TRBV7-9; cdr3_aa: CASSPPFRRGLWGYTF
d_call: .; j_call: TRBJ2-3; v_call: TRBV4-1; cdr3_aa: CASSQAPAPSTDTQYF
d_call: TRBD2; j_call: TRBJ2-5; v_call: TRBV19; cdr3_aa: CASSFSGGQETQYF
d_call: TRBD2; j_call: TRBJ2-1; v_call: TRBV3-1/TRBV3-2; cdr3_aa: CASSRRIAGGPYNEQFF
d_call: .; j_call: TRBJ1-2; v_call: TRBV5-1; cdr3_aa: CASSSDGDYGYTF
d_call: .; j_call: TRBJ1-2; v_call: TRBV7-9; cdr3_aa: CASSAQGEVYGYTF
d_call: .; j_call: TRBJ1-1; v_call: TRBV2; cdr3_aa: CASANPRVTEAFF
d_call: .; j_call: TRBJ2-3; v_call: TRBV27; cdr3_aa: CASSLSRTDTQYF
d_call: .; j_call: TRBJ1-6; v_call: TRBV5-1; cdr3_aa: CASSYPGGGPRGPLHF
d_call: .; j_call: TRBJ2-6; v_call: TRBV2; cdr3_aa: CASRNQRGVHSGANVLTF
d_call: .; j_call: TRBJ1-4; v_call: TRBV7-2; cdr3_aa: CASSLRRGNEKLFF